Shown below are 27 T cell receptor beta chains from a single sample sequenced in a study of brain T cells in children with intractable seizures. Clones were read by immunoSEQ multiplex PCR, and TCRdb kept only the in-frame ones, dropping some. The table records about 76,000 clones, approximately 94% of them present only once. The material sequenced was peripheral blood, taken at surgery. The receptor source for this set is a boy under three years old with tuberous sclerosis and intractable seizures.

The CDR3 DNA sequence: TGTGCCAGCAGTAAAGGACTAGGAACAGATACGCAGTATTTT. It is translated as CASSKGLGTDTQYF. The chain uses TRBV7-9 and TRBJ2-3, with 7 bases fitting TRBD2. This CDR3 spans 14 amino acids. Trimming cost V 6 bases and J 3 bases; bases outside gene matches: 6. CDR1 is SEHNR, CDR2 FQNEAQ, per germline (reference sequence). Looking up the rest from reference TRBV7-9 and TRBJ2-3 gives the full variable domain: DTGVSQNPRHKITKRGQNVTFRCDPISEHNRLYWYRQTLGQGPEFLTYFQNEAQLEKSRLLSDRFSAERPKGSFSTLEIQRTEQGDSAMYLCASSKGLGTDTQYFGPGTRLTVL.

The chain links TRBV10-1 to TRBJ2-5, with 11 bases lining up with TRBD2. The V gene's germline CDR1 is WNHNN and CDR2 SYGVQD (reference sequence). Trimming removed 4 bases from V and 4 bases from J; junction bases left unmatched: 5. This CDR3 has 15 residues. The CDR3 DNA follows: TGCGCCAGCAGTGTAAGGCTAGCGGGAGGAGAGACCCAGTACTTC. This gives the protein CASSVRLAGGETQYF.

V gene TRBV5-5 combines with J gene TRBJ1-3; a weak D match, TRBD1 (6 bases). Germline-derived CDR1 and CDR2 are SGHKS and YYEKEE (reference sequence). Trimming left V 3 bases short and J 8 bases short, with 15 bases between. The CDR3 spans 14 residues. CDR3 DNA: TGTGCCAGCAGCTCCCGGGACAAATCGGACACCATATATTTT. Translation gives CASSSRDKSDTIYF. Complete variable domain (other parts from reference TRBV5-5 and TRBJ1-3): DAGVTQSPTHLIKTRGQQVTLRCSPISGHKSVSWYQQVLGQGPQFIFQYYEKEERGRGNFPDRFSARQFPNYSSELNVNALLLGDSALYLCASSSRDKSDTIYFGEGSWLTVV.

This chain links TRBV21-1 with TRBJ2-4; the D call in the table, TRBD1, was not verified against the DNA. TRBV21-1 constitutes a pseudogene. This CDR3 has 17 amino acids. The CDR3 loop is CASSIGWGQRNKNIQYF. In DNA form, the CDR3 reads TGTGCCAGCAGCATAGGTTGGGGACAGAGAAACAAAAACATTCAGTACTTC.

The V and J genes are TRBV6-5 and TRBJ2-7, with TRBD2 identical over 11 bases. The CDR3 is 14 residues long. V was pared by 6 bases and J by 3 bases, with 4 bases of the junction left unmatched. The germline CDR1 and CDR2 sequences are MNHEY and SVGAGI. CDR3 sequence: CASSGGLAVYEQYF. The CDR3 nucleotides read TGTGCCAGCAGCGGGGGACTAGCGGTCTACGAGCAGTACTTC.

V is TRBV11-2 and J is TRBJ2-7, with D possibly matching TRBD2 (7 bases). There are 13 residues in the CDR3. Per the germline V gene, CDR1 is SGHAT and CDR2 is FQNNGV. Trimming shortened V by 5 bases and J by 6 bases, and 14 bases separated the two germline ends. The CDR3 protein is CASSLGGVREQYF. CDR3 nucleotides: TGTGCCAGCAGCCTAGGGGGGGTACGCGAGCAGTACTTC.

The rearrangement uses TRBV11-3 and TRBJ2-7; D gene ambiguous. The V gene's germline CDR1 is SGHNT and CDR2 YENEEA. Trimming took 1 base from V and 2 from J, leaving 6 bases between them. The CDR3 extends over 13 amino acids. CDR3 sequence reads: CASSLVYTYEQYF. CDR3 bases: TGTGCCAGCAGCTTAGTTTACACCTACGAGCAGTACTTC.

This clone appeared once. CDR3 nucleotide sequence: TGTGCCATCAGTGAGTATACAGGGGGAGACACTGAAGCTTTCTTT. This sequence encodes CAISEYTGGDTEAFF. This chain uses TRBV10-3 with TRBJ1-1; TRBD1 matches at 8 bases. The CDR3 has 15 residues. In germline, CDR1 is ENHRY, CDR2 SYGVKD. The V and J ends lost 1 base and 3 bases, in that order; junction bases with no gene match: 4.

The chain links TRBV27 to TRBJ2-1; 10 bases align to TRBD2. The length of the CDR3 is 13 residues. J lost 9 bases, V lost 4 bases, and 3 bases had no gene match. Germline lookup yields CDR1 MNHEY and CDR2 SMNVEV (reference sequence). This chain's CDR3 is CASSWLAGAEQFF. CDR3 in DNA: TGTGCCAGCAGTTGGCTAGCGGGAGCTGAGCAGTTCTTC.

As DNA, the CDR3 is TGCGCCAGCAGCCAAGCGGGACAGGGGGCCTACGAGCAGTACTTC. This gives the protein CASSQAGQGAYEQYF. The chain links TRBV4-1 to TRBJ2-7, with 11 bases aligning to TRBD1. V trimming: 1 base; J trimming: 2 bases; junction bases outside the gene matches: 1. This CDR3 has 15 residues. CDR1 MGHRA and CDR2 YSYEKL come from the germline V gene.

The rearrangement links TRBV4-2 to TRBJ2-1; unclear D gene. This CDR3 spans 14 amino acids. V lost 1 base and J 4 bases, leaving 8 bases between the germline ends. Germline CDR1 LGHNA, CDR2 YNFKEQ. CDR3 protein: CASSQGIAYNEQFF. In DNA, the CDR3 is TGTGCCAGCAGCCAAGGGATAGCTTACAATGAGCAGTTCTTC.

CDR3 bases: TGTGCCAGAAGCTGGGGCTTCTCTGGAAACACCATATATTTT. Translating it yields CARSWGFSGNTIYF. This chain links TRBV5-3 with TRBJ1-3; maybe TRBD1 (5 bases). TRBV5-3 is designated an ORF whose function remains uncertain. CDR3 length: 14 amino acids. V was trimmed by 3 bases and J by 0 bases, leaving 7 bases between them.

CDR3 sequence reads: CASSLVDRENTEAFF. The CDR3 DNA reads TGTGCCAGCAGCTTAGTGGACAGGGAGAACACTGAAGCTTTCTTT. The V and J genes are TRBV13 and TRBJ1-1, with 8 bases lining up with TRBD1. J gave up 1 base and V 1 base, and 2 bases lay outside the gene matches. The germline V gene encodes CDR1 PRHDT and CDR2 FYEKMQ (reference sequence). The CDR3 totals 15 residues.

This rearrangement joins TRBV5-6 to TRBJ2-1; D unclear. V lost 4 bases and J lost 0, with 8 bases in between. The CDR3 is 14 residues long. Germline V gene data show CDR1 as SGHDT and CDR2 as YYEEEE. CDR3 amino acids: CASSAGLSYNEQFF. In DNA, the CDR3 is TGTGCCAGCAGCGCAGGTCTCTCCTACAATGAGCAGTTCTTC. The full variable domain, in which reference TRBV5-6 and TRBJ2-1 provide the parts outside the CDR3, is DAGVTQSPTHLIKTRGQQVTLRCSPKSGHDTVSWYQQALGQGPQFIFQYYEEEERQRGNFPDRFSGHQFPNYSSELNVNALLLGDSALYLCASSAGLSYNEQFFGPGTRLTVL.

The chain recombines TRBV6-5 with TRBJ2-3, with 11 positions matching TRBD2. V shed 7 bases, J shed 3 bases, and the junction held 6 bases outside the gene matches. This CDR3 spans 15 amino acids. The germline CDR1 and CDR2 sequences are MNHEY and SVGAGI. DNA of the CDR3: TGTGCCAGCAAATTAACTAGCGGGGGAACAGATACGCAGTATTTT. This sequence encodes CASKLTSGGTDTQYF.

The chain couples TRBV5-1 to TRBJ2-3; D is unresolved. Between the trimmed V and J ends, which lost 4 bases and 4 bases, there was a span of 13 bases. The length of the CDR3 is 14 residues. The V gene's germline CDR1 is SGHRS and CDR2 YFSETQ. DNA of the CDR3: TGCGCCAGCAGCGCCGGAAGCTTCCCAGATACGCAGTATTTT. This sequence encodes CASSAGSFPDTQYF. Together with reference TRBV5-1 and TRBJ2-3, the CDR3 gives the full variable domain: KAGVTQTPRYLIKTRGQQVTLSCSPISGHRSVSWYQQTPGQGLQFLFEYFSETQRNKGNFPGRFSGRQFSNSRSEMNVSTLELGDSALYLCASSAGSFPDTQYFGPGTRLTVL.

The rearrangement joins TRBV25-1 to TRBJ1-2; a possible D gene is TRBD1 (5 bases). CDR3 size: 16 residues. V was cut by 3 bases and J by 6 bases, with 20 bases left in between. Germline V gene lookup returns CDR1 MGHDK and CDR2 SYGVNS. The CDR3 nucleotides are TGTGCCAGCAGTGATCGTGCAGGAAGGGGATTGGATGGCTACACCTTC. Its translation: CASSDRAGRGLDGYTF.

This chain uses TRBV18 with TRBJ1-1, with a possible D match to TRBD1 (6 bases). Trimming pared 4 bases from V and 8 bases from J, leaving 11 bases between. This CDR3 is built from 12 residues. Germline CDR1 is KGHSH and CDR2 is LQKENI. The chain's CDR3 is CASSRQEREAFF. CDR3 sequence (DNA): TGTGCCAGCTCACGACAGGAGAGAGAAGCTTTCTTT.

The rearrangement links TRBV7-6 to TRBJ2-7, with TRBD2 matching 7 bases. The germline CDR1 and CDR2 sequences are SGHVS and FNYEAQ. The CDR3 extends over 16 amino acids. V shed 2 bases, J shed 5 bases, and the junction held 12 bases outside the gene matches. CDR3 sequence (DNA): TGTGCCAGCAGCTTAAGGTTTGCGGGAGCCCTAGACGAGCAGTACTTC. Translation gives CASSLRFAGALDEQYF.

The rearrangement uses TRBV2 and TRBJ1-4; weak D call: TRBD1 (5 bases). V shed 1 base and J shed 0 bases, with 12 bases lying between them. Germline CDR1 reads SNHLY; CDR2 reads FYNNEI. CDR3 size: 17 residues. The CDR3 DNA is TGTGCCAGCAGTGAAGTCCGCCAGGGTGCAACTAATGAAAAACTGTTTTTT. Its protein product is CASSEVRQGATNEKLFF.

This sequence joins TRBV19 and TRBJ2-3, with 8 bases fitting TRBD2. The CDR3 runs to 15 residues. V trimming: 5 bases; J trimming: 0 bases; junction bases outside the gene matches: 4. From germline, CDR1 is LNHDA and CDR2 SQIVND (reference sequence). The CDR3, as DNA: TGTGCCAGTAGTTTACTAGCGGCTAGCACAGATACGCAGTATTTT. It encodes CASSLLAASTDTQYF.

This clone occurred a few times. This chain joins TRBV10-3 and TRBJ1-2; the D is unclear. The V end lost 8 bases, the J end lost 0 bases, and 16 bases lay between the germline ends. CDR3 size: 15 residues. The germline V gene has CDR1 ENHRY and CDR2 SYGVKD. The CDR3 loop reads CAIQGNTLANYGYTF. CDR3 bases: TGTGCCATCCAAGGGAACACGTTAGCTAACTATGGCTACACCTTC.

CDR3 sequence: CASSLESDTLDEQYF. Written as DNA, the CDR3 is TGTGCCAGCAGCTTAGAGTCGGACACCTTGGACGAGCAGTACTTC. V is TRBV7-6 and J is TRBJ2-7; tentative D call: TRBD1 (5 bases). Germline V gene data show CDR1 as SGHVS and CDR2 as FNYEAQ. V lost 1 base and J lost 5, with 15 bases in between. This CDR3 has 15 amino acids.

This chain joins TRBV7-8 and TRBJ2-7, with 7 bases fitting TRBD1. This CDR3 has 13 amino acids. Germline V gives CDR1 SGHVS, CDR2 FQNEAQ. Trimming cost V 1 base and J 6 bases; bases outside gene matches: 3. CDR3 DNA sequence: TGTGCCAGCAGCTTAGGACAGGGTGTCGAGCAGTACTTC. Protein sequence: CASSLGQGVEQYF.

The gene calls are TRBV7-3 and TRBJ1-1; 8 bases map to TRBD1. Germline trimming cut 5 bases from V and 4 bases from J; bases unmatched to any gene: 9. The CDR3 covers 15 residues. In germline, CDR1 is SGHTA, CDR2 FQGTGA. The CDR3 DNA follows: TGTGCCAGCAGCGAAAATTCCGGGACAGGCACTGAAGCTTTCTTT. Amino acids: CASSENSGTGTEAFF.

The rearrangement joins TRBV6-5 to TRBJ2-5, with TRBD2 matching over 9 bases. Germline values: CDR1 MNHEY, CDR2 SVGAGI. This CDR3 contains 15 residues. J was trimmed by 3 bases and V by 2 bases; bases with no gene match: 4. The CDR3 sequence: CASSYLRTSEETQYF. The DNA of the CDR3 is TGTGCCAGCAGTTACCTTCGGACTAGCGAAGAGACCCAGTACTTC.

V is TRBV7-9 and J is TRBJ1-3; D unresolved. Germline CDR1 SEHNR, CDR2 FQNEAQ (reference sequence). This CDR3 spans 15 amino acids. The V end lost 3 bases, the J end lost 4 bases, and 13 bases lay between the germline ends. CDR3 nucleotides: TGTGCCAGCAGCTTCTTCGACTCGAACGGAAACACCATATATTTT. It yields the protein CASSFFDSNGNTIYF.